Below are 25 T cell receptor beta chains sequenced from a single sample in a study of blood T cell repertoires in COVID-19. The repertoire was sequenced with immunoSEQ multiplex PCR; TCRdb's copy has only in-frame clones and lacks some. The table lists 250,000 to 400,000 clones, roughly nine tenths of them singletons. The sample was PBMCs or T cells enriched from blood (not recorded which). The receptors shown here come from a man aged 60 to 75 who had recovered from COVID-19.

The CDR3: CASSIEGGGYNEQFF. CDR3 nucleotide sequence: TGTGCCAGTAGTATAGAGGGAGGGGGTTACAATGAGCAGTTCTTC. V usage is TRBV19 and J usage is TRBJ2-1, with D perhaps TRBD2 (7 bases). The CDR3 has 15 amino acids. Trimming took off 0 bases at V and 4 bases at J, with 10 bases between the two ends. Germline V gene sequence: CDR1 LNHDA, CDR2 SQIVND (reference sequence). The whole variable domain, remainder taken from reference TRBV19 and TRBJ2-1, is DGGITQSPKYLFRKEGQNVTLSCEQNLNHDAMYWYRQDPGQGLRLIYYSQIVNDFQKGDIAEGYSVSREKKESFPLTVTSAQKNPTAFYLCASSIEGGGYNEQFFGPGTRLTVL.

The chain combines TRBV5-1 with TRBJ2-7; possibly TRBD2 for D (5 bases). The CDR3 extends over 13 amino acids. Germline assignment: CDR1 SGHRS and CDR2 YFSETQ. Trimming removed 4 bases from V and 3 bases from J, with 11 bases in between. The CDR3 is CASSPGGGYEQYF. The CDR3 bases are TGCGCCAGCAGCCCCGGAGGCGGCTACGAGCAGTACTTC.

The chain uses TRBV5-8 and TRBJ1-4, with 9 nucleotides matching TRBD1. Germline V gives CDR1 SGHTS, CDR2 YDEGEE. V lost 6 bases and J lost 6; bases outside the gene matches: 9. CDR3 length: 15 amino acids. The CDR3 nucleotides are TGTGCCAGCACTTCAAACAGGGGGCTATATGAAAAACTGTTTTTT. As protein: CASTSNRGLYEKLFF.

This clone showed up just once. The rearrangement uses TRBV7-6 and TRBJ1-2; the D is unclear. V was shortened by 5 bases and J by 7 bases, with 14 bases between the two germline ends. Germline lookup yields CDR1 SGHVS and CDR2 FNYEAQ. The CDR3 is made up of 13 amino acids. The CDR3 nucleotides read TGTGCCAGCAGCCTCAACCCCCGGGGTGGCTACACCTTC. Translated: CASSLNPRGGYTF. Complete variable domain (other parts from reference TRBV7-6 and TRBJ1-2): GAGVSQSPRYKVTKRGQDVALRCDPISGHVSLYWYRQALGQGPEFLTYFNYEAQQDKSGLPNDRFSAERPEGSISTLTIQRTEQRDSAMYRCASSLNPRGGYTFGSGTRLTVV.

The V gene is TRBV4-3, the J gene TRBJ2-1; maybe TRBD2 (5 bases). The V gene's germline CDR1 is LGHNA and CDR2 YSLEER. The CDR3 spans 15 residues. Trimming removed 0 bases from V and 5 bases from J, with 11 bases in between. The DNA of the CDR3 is TGCGCCAGCAGCCAAGATCACCTAGCTGACAATGAGCAGTTCTTC. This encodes CASSQDHLADNEQFF.

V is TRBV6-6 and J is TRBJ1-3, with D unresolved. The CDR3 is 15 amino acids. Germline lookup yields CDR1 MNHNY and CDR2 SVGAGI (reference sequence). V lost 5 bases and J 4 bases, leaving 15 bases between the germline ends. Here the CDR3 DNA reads TGTGCCAGCAGTACACCCGAGAGCGGAGGAAACACCATATATTTT. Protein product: CASSTPESGGNTIYF.

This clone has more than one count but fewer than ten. The CDR3 reads CASSEASIRNGYTF. For the CDR3, the DNA is TGTGCCAGCAGCGAGGCGAGCATTCGGAATGGCTACACCTTC. V gene TRBV3-1 (or the pseudogene TRBV3-2) combines with J gene TRBJ1-2; D is uncertain. The germline V gene encodes CDR1 LGHDT and CDR2 YNNKEL (reference sequence). V lost 5 bases to trimming and J lost 6 bases, with 16 bases between them. The CDR3 has 14 amino acids.

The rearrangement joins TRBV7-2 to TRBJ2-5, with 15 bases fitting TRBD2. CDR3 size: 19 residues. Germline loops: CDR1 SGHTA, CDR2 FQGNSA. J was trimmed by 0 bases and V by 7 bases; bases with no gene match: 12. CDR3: CASTLYRGLAGGNQETQYF. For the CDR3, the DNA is TGTGCCAGCACCCTATACCGGGGACTAGCGGGGGGTAACCAAGAGACCCAGTACTTC.

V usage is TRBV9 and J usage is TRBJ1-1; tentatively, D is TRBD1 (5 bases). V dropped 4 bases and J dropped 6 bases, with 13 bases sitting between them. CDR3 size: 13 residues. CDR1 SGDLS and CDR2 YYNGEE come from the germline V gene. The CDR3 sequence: CASSPGGGAEAFF. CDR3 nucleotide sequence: TGTGCCAGCAGCCCGGGGGGGGGAGCTGAAGCTTTCTTT.

Here the CDR3 DNA reads TGTGCCAGCAGCTTCGGACTAGCGGCCTACAATGAGCAGTTCTTC. Its protein product is CASSFGLAAYNEQFF. The genes are TRBV11-3 and TRBJ2-1; TRBD2 agrees at 10 bases. Germline values: CDR1 SGHNT, CDR2 YENEEA. The J segment lost 2 bases and the V segment lost 3 bases, leaving 1 base of the junction unmatched. CDR3 size: 15 residues.

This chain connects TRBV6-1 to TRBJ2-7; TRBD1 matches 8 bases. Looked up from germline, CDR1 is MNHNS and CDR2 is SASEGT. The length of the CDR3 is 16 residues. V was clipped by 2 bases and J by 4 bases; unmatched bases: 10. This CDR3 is CASSESTGAVGYEQYF. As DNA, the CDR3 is TGTGCCAGCAGTGAATCGACAGGGGCGGTTGGATACGAGCAGTACTTC.

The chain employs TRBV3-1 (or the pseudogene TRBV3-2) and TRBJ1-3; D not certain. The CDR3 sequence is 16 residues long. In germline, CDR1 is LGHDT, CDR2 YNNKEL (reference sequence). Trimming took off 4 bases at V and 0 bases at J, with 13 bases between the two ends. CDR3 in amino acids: CASSLGLTGSGNTIYF. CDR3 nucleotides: TGTGCCAGCAGCCTAGGACTGACCGGCTCTGGAAACACCATATATTTT.

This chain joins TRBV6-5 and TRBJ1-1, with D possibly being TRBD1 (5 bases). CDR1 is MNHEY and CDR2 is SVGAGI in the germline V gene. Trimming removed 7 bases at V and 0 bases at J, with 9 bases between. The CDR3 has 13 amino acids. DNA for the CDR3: TGTGCCAGCATGGGGGGAATGAACACTGAAGCTTTCTTT. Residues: CASMGGMNTEAFF.

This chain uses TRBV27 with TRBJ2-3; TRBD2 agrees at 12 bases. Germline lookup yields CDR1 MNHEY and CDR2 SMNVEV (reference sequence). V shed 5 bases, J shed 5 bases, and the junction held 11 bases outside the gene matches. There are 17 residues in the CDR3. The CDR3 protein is CASSLIPLAGGQDTQYF. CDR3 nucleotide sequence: TGTGCCAGCAGTCTAATACCACTAGCGGGGGGCCAAGATACGCAGTATTTT.

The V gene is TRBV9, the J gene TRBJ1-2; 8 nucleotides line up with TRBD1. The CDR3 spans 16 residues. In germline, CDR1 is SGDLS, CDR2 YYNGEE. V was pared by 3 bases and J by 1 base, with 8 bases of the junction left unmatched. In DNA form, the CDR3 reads TGTGCCAGCAGCGAAAGCCGGGACAGGAGTAACTATGGCTACACCTTC. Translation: CASSESRDRSNYGYTF.

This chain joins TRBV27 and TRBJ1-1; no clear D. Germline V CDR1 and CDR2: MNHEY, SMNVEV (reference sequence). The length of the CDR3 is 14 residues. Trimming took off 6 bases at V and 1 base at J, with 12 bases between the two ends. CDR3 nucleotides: TGTGCCAGCAGGTCTTTTTCCAGGAACACTGAAGCTTTCTTT. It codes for CASRSFSRNTEAFF.

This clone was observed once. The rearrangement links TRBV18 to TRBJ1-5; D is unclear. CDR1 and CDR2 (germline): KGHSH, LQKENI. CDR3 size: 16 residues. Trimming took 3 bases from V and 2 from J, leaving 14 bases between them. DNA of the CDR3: TGTGCCAGCTCACCGGCGGCGGGGTCGGGCAATCAGCCCCAGCATTTT. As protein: CASSPAAGSGNQPQHF.

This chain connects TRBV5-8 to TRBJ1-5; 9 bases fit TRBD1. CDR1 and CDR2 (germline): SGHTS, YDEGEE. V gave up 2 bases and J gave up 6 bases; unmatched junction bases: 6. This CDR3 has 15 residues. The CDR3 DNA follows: TGTGCCAGCAGCTTTCGGGGACAGGGTTCTCAGCCCCAGCATTTT. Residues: CASSFRGQGSQPQHF.

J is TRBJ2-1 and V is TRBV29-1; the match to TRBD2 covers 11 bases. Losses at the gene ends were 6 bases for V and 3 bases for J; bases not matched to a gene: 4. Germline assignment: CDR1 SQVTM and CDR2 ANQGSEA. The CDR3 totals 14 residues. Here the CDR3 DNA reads TGCAGCGTCGGCCTAGCGGGGGGCTACAATGAGCAGTTCTTC. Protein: CSVGLAGGYNEQFF.

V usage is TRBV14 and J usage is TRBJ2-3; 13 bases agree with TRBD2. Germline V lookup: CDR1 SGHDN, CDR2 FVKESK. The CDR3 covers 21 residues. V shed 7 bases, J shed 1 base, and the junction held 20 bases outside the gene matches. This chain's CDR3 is CASTPGLAGAQSTFGTDTQYF. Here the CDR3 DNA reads TGTGCCAGCACCCCAGGACTAGCGGGAGCGCAGTCAACATTTGGCACAGATACGCAGTATTTT. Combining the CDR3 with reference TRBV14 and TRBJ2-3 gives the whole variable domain EAGVTQFPSHSVIEKGQTVTLRCDPISGHDNLYWYRRVMGKEIKFLLHFVKESKQDESGMPNNRFLAERTGGTYSTLKVQPAELEDSGVYFCASTPGLAGAQSTFGTDTQYFGPGTRLTVL.

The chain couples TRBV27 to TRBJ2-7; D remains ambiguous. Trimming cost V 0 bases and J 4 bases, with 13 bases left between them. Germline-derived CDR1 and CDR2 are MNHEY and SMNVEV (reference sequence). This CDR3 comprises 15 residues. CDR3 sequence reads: CASSLSVPRRYEQYF. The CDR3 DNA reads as TGTGCCAGCAGTTTATCAGTCCCCAGAAGATACGAGCAGTACTTC.

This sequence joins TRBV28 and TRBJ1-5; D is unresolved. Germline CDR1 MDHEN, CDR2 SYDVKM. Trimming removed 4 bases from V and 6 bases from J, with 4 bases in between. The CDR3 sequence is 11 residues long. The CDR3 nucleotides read TGTGCCAGCAGTTCAGTTCAGCCCCAGCATTTT. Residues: CASSSVQPQHF.

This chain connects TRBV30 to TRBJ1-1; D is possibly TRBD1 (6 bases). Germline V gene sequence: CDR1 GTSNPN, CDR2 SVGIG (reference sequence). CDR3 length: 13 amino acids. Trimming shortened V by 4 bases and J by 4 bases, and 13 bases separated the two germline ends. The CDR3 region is CAWNRDEITEAFF. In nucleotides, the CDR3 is TGTGCCTGGAACAGGGATGAGATCACTGAAGCTTTCTTT.

CDR3 nucleotide sequence: TGTGCCAGCAGCCCCGGACTAGCGGGAGCTCGTAATGAGCAGTTCTTC. It specifies CASSPGLAGARNEQFF. The rearrangement joins TRBV11-2 to TRBJ2-1; 13 nucleotides align to TRBD2. The CDR3 runs 16 residues. Germline loops: CDR1 SGHAT, CDR2 FQNNGV. Trimming took 5 bases from V and 7 from J; bases not matched to a gene: 8.

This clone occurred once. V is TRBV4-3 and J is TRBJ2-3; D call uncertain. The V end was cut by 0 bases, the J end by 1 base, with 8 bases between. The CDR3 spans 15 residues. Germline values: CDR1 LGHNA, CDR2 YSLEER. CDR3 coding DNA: TGCGCCAGCAGCCAAGAAGTGGCCGGCACAGATACGCAGTATTTT. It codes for CASSQEVAGTDTQYF.